Included here is one T cell receptor (beta chain) sequence, with context. Its specificity is not known. These data belong to a study of OX40 agonist ivuxolimab in advanced cancers. On the study more broadly: Intravenous ivuxolimab was administered to patients every 2 weeks at 0.01 to 10 mg/kg. The study, taken as a whole, reports: CD4+ and CD8+ T cells in blood underwent clonal expansion by week 6 at 0.1 to 3.0 mg/kg. Expanded peripheral T cell antigen specificity was not determined.

The assay was immunoSEQ multiplex PCR, and TCRdb's table has in-frame clones only and misses some. The sample comprises 53,000 or so clones, around four fifths of which are singletons, and approximately 2.5% rests with the top ten. Autoimmune disease history or systemic immunosuppression led to patients being barred. The receptor was isolated from an adult with an advanced solid tumor such as melanoma, head and neck, liver or kidney cancer. The material sequenced was CD4+ or CD8+ T cells sorted from blood, taken in a trial of the OX40 agonist ivuxolimab.

The CDR3 protein is CASSYIGGREVAFF. Written as DNA, the CDR3 is TGTGCCAGCAGTTACATAGGAGGGAGGGAGGTCGCTTTCTTT. The gene calls are TRBV6-5 and TRBJ1-1; D is uncertain. The CDR3 loop spans 14 amino acids. From germline, CDR1 is MNHEY and CDR2 SVGAGI. The V end was cut by 2 bases, the J end by 11 bases, with 18 bases between.